Below, 30 T cell receptor beta chains from the same sample are listed, as sequenced in a study of T cell changes during pregnancy in multiple sclerosis (dated by TCRdb to about 2019). The library was generated by the immunoSEQ multiplex PCR assay. TCRdb provides this immuneACCESS table in a form limited to in-frame rearrangements. Some clones are lacking; in checked studies, under half of them reflect an unresolved V gene, and why the rest are absent is not known. This sample is represented by about 22,000 clones; about 90% of them were singletons. Of the sample, more than 0.65% is held by the ten largest clones. The input for sequencing was CD4+ T cells from peripheral blood mononuclear cells, taken in the third trimester of pregnancy. The receptor source for this set is a female donor in good health, enrolled as a control in a pregnancy study.

The chain is built from TRBV11-3 and TRBJ2-5; D is possibly TRBD1 (6 bases). V lost 2 bases, J lost 7 bases, and 14 bases lay in between. Germline V CDR1 and CDR2: SGHNT, YENEEA. The CDR3 runs 14 residues. The CDR3 spells CASSLMGAISTQYF. CDR3 coding DNA: TGTGCCAGCAGCTTAATGGGGGCGATCTCGACCCAGTACTTC.

This chain connects TRBV9 to TRBJ1-4; D unclear. The CDR3 is 15 residues long. Trimming removed 0 bases at V and 0 bases at J, with 6 bases between. Germline values: CDR1 SGDLS, CDR2 YYNGEE. The CDR3 loop reads CASSVGGPTNEKLFF. CDR3 nucleotides: TGTGCCAGCAGCGTAGGTGGGCCAACTAATGAAAAACTGTTTTTT.

Written as DNA, the CDR3 is TGTGCCAGCTCTCCCTTTACCGGGGAGCTTAATACGCAGTATTTT. Translation gives CASSPFTGELNTQYF. This chain links TRBV18 with TRBJ2-3, with a tentative D call TRBD2 (5 bases). The CDR3 contains 15 residues. Per germline, CDR1 KGHSH and CDR2 LQKENI. V gave up 6 bases and J gave up 7 bases, with 20 bases separating them.

The CDR3 DNA reads TGCAGCGTCTCACGGACAGGCCCCTACGAGCAGTACTTC. It encodes CSVSRTGPYEQYF. This chain links TRBV29-1 with TRBJ2-7; 7 nucleotides match TRBD1. The CDR3 has 13 amino acids. The trim removed 6 bases at V and 2 bases at J, leaving 7 bases unmatched. Germline CDR1 is SQVTM and CDR2 is ANQGSEA.

The chain is built from TRBV7-9 and TRBJ1-6; D is unresolved. V lost 11 bases, J lost 7 bases, and 12 bases lay in between. The CDR3 consists of 12 residues. Germline V gives CDR1 SEHNR, CDR2 FQNEAQ (reference sequence). CDR3 in amino acids: CASREGNSPLHF. CDR3 sequence (DNA): TGTGCCTCTAGGGAGGGAAATTCACCCCTCCACTTT.

Of note for this clone: The sample has other DNA sequences that encode this CDR3 too. This sequence joins TRBV6-5 and TRBJ2-7; D gene unclear. The CDR3 contains 12 residues. Trimming pared 6 bases from V and 4 bases from J, leaving 10 bases between. CDR1 and CDR2 (germline): MNHEY, SVGAGI. CDR3 nucleotides: TGTGCCAGCAGGACCACAGTATACGAGCAGTACTTC. Translating gives CASRTTVYEQYF.

The J gene is TRBJ2-4, the V gene TRBV18; D ambiguous. Trimming stripped 3 bases from V and 2 bases from J, with 8 bases between. The germline CDR1 and CDR2 sequences are KGHSH and LQKENI. This CDR3 has 14 residues. CDR3 region: CASSPGRTKNIQYF. The CDR3, as DNA: TGTGCCAGCTCACCGGGCAGAACCAAAAACATTCAGTACTTC.

The gene calls are TRBV4-2 and TRBJ2-1, with 10 bases that match TRBD2. Trimming removed 4 bases from V and 3 bases from J; junction bases left unmatched: 3. Germline V lookup: CDR1 LGHNA, CDR2 YNFKEQ. There are 15 residues in the CDR3. The DNA for the CDR3 is TGTGCCAGCAGCCCCAGCGGGGGGGGCTACAATGAGCAGTTCTTC. Translated: CASSPSGGGYNEQFF.

This clone was seen once. This rearrangement joins TRBV4-1 to TRBJ1-2; unclear D gene. V lost 0 bases, J lost 1 base, and 6 bases lay in between. CDR1 is MGHRA and CDR2 is YSYEKL in the germline V gene. The CDR3 runs to 14 residues. CDR3 in amino acids: CASSQDNSNYGYTF. CDR3 bases: TGCGCCAGCAGCCAAGATAACAGTAACTATGGCTACACCTTC.

This chain joins TRBV4-2 and TRBJ2-1; 11 nucleotides align to TRBD2. This CDR3 spans 15 amino acids. Trimming cost V 3 bases and J 9 bases; bases outside gene matches: 7. CDR1 is LGHNA, CDR2 YNFKEQ, per germline. The CDR3 DNA sequence: TGTGCCAGCAGCCAGCAGTTAGCGGGGGGGATTGAGCAGTTCTTC. This translates into CASSQQLAGGIEQFF.

The chain recombines TRBV6-5 with TRBJ2-6; D is undetermined. The CDR3 extends over 15 amino acids. The germline V gene has CDR1 MNHEY and CDR2 SVGAGI. V lost 0 bases and J 10 bases, leaving 13 bases between the germline ends. CDR3 protein: CASSYSIASSNVLTF. In DNA form, the CDR3 reads TGTGCCAGCAGTTACTCGATAGCCAGCTCAAACGTCCTGACTTTC.

This chain uses TRBV28 with TRBJ1-5, with D unclear. The CDR3 consists of 15 residues. The V gene's germline CDR1 is MDHEN and CDR2 SYDVKM. V shed 2 bases and J shed 0 bases, with 8 bases lying between them. The CDR3 region has the DNA TGTGCCAGCAGTTTAGCGCGAAATAGCAATCAGCCCCAGCATTTT. This gives the protein CASSLARNSNQPQHF. The variable domain in full, completed from reference TRBV28 and TRBJ1-5, reads DVKVTQSSRYLVKRTGEKVFLECVQDMDHENMFWYRQDPGLGLRLIYFSYDVKMKEKGDIPEGYSVSREKKERFSLILESASTNQTSMYLCASSLARNSNQPQHFGDGTRLSIL.

This clone was observed a handful of times. V usage is TRBV6-6 and J usage is TRBJ2-7; the match to TRBD1 covers 7 bases. Germline CDR1 MNHNY, CDR2 SVGAGI (reference sequence). V lost 8 bases to trimming and J lost 2 bases; unmatched junction nucleotides: 12. The CDR3 loop spans 15 amino acids. CDR3 bases: TGTGCCAGCCGAGGGGGCGAAATAGTGGCCTACGAGCAGTACTTC. It translates to CASRGGEIVAYEQYF.

The chain combines TRBV28 with TRBJ2-7; D remains unclear. CDR1 is MDHEN and CDR2 is SYDVKM in the germline V gene. The CDR3 covers 14 residues. Trimming stripped 3 bases from V and 2 bases from J, with 11 bases between. The chain's CDR3 is CASSLGQATYEQYF. As DNA, the CDR3 is TGTGCCAGCAGTTTGGGTCAGGCGACCTACGAGCAGTACTTC.

The chain couples TRBV19 to TRBJ1-2, with TRBD1 as a possible D gene (5 bases). Germline CDR1 is LNHDA and CDR2 is SQIVND (reference sequence). The CDR3 spans 12 residues. V shed 7 bases and J shed 2 bases, with 8 bases lying between them. DNA for the CDR3: TGTGCCAGTAAGGCAGGGAACTATGGCTACACCTTC. This encodes CASKAGNYGYTF.

The CDR3 reads CASKVRVGGPAEQYF. DNA of the CDR3: TGTGCCAGCAAAGTGCGAGTGGGAGGACCCGCCGAGCAGTACTTC. This rearrangement joins TRBV19 to TRBJ2-7; D is possibly TRBD2 (6 bases). CDR1 and CDR2 from the germline V gene are LNHDA and SQIVND (reference sequence). The length of the CDR3 is 15 residues. V was pared by 9 bases and J by 6 bases, with 24 bases between.

The J gene is TRBJ2-3, the V gene TRBV4-3, with D perhaps TRBD2 (6 bases). Germline V gene data show CDR1 as LGHNA and CDR2 as YSLEER. The CDR3 is 14 residues long. Trimming pared 8 bases from V and 0 bases from J, leaving 12 bases between. The CDR3 sequence is CASPLGGSTDTQYF. CDR3 nucleotides: TGCGCCAGCCCGCTGGGGGGAAGCACAGATACGCAGTATTTT.

The chain couples TRBV27 to TRBJ2-7, with 10 bases fitting TRBD2. V lost 7 bases to trimming and J lost 2 bases; unmatched junction nucleotides: 11. Germline values: CDR1 MNHEY, CDR2 SMNVEV (reference sequence). The CDR3 runs to 16 residues. The CDR3: CASTPGGLARTYEQYF. The DNA for the CDR3 is TGTGCCAGCACCCCAGGGGGACTAGCGAGAACCTACGAGCAGTACTTC.

This rearrangement joins TRBV9 to TRBJ2-3, with 7 bases aligning to TRBD2. Germline V CDR1 and CDR2: SGDLS, YYNGEE. The ends lost 2 bases at V and 1 base at J; junction bases unmatched: 4. The CDR3 runs 15 residues. CDR3 loop: CASSVMSGGTDTQYF. The CDR3 DNA reads TGTGCCAGCAGCGTTATGAGCGGGGGCACAGATACGCAGTATTTT.

This rearrangement joins TRBV4-1 to TRBJ1-6, with D perhaps TRBD1 (6 bases). The V gene lost 5 bases and the J gene lost 0 bases, with 20 bases spanning the gap. The CDR3 extends over 19 amino acids. Per the germline V gene, CDR1 is MGHRA and CDR2 is YSYEKL. The CDR3 bases are TGCGCCAGCAGCGGCCTCGCGGGGGGCGGTGTCTCCTATAATTCACCCCTCCACTTT. This sequence encodes CASSGLAGGGVSYNSPLHF.

The V call is TRBV28, the J call TRBJ2-7; TRBD2 might be the D (5 bases). V was cut by 3 bases and J by 2 bases, with 11 bases left in between. This CDR3 is built from 14 residues. Per germline, CDR1 MDHEN and CDR2 SYDVKM. CDR3 nucleotide sequence: TGTGCCAGCAGTTTCGACTCCGGGGCCTACGAGCAGTACTTC. It translates to CASSFDSGAYEQYF.

The chain links TRBV30 to TRBJ1-5; D unresolved. The CDR3 length is 13 residues. V lost 3 bases and J 2 bases, leaving 8 bases between the germline ends. Germline V gene data show CDR1 as GTSNPN and CDR2 as SVGIG (reference sequence). CDR3 loop: CAWSPGGNQPQHF. The CDR3 DNA reads TGTGCCTGGAGCCCCGGAGGCAATCAGCCCCAGCATTTT.

This clone has a handful of counts. V and J are TRBV10-2 and TRBJ2-5; the match to TRBD2 covers 7 bases. Germline CDR1 and CDR2: WSHSY and SAAADI. With 4 bases clipped from V and 1 base from J, the junction kept 9 bases outside the gene matches. The CDR3 consists of 16 residues. The CDR3 DNA reads as TGCGCCAGCAGTGGGGGAGGTAGCGGGCCCCAAGAGACCCAGTACTTC. Translation: CASSGGGSGPQETQYF.

V usage is TRBV19 and J usage is TRBJ1-3, with D possibly matching TRBD1 (5 bases). Germline-derived CDR1 and CDR2 are LNHDA and SQIVND (reference sequence). V lost 5 bases, J lost 8 bases, and 7 bases lay in between. This CDR3 is 11 amino acids long. CDR3 nucleotides: TGTGCCAGTAGTCAGGGCTACACCATATATTTT. This gives the protein CASSQGYTIYF.

This clone was seen a single time. This rearrangement joins TRBV27 to TRBJ2-1; possibly TRBD1 for D (6 bases). The V end lost 6 bases, the J end lost 1 base, and 13 bases lay between the germline ends. The CDR3 contains 15 residues. Germline values: CDR1 MNHEY, CDR2 SMNVEV (reference sequence). CDR3 DNA sequence: TGTGCCAGCAGATACAGGGAGTTATCCTACAATGAGCAGTTCTTC. Its translation is CASRYRELSYNEQFF.

The chain combines TRBV19 with TRBJ1-1; 12 nucleotides align to TRBD1. Germline assignment: CDR1 LNHDA and CDR2 SQIVND (reference sequence). This CDR3 contains 12 residues. The V segment lost 7 bases and the J segment 13 bases; nucleotides outside the gene matches: 7. CDR3 coding DNA: TGTGCCAGTATAGGGGACAGGGGGCATTTTTTCTTT. Its translation is CASIGDRGHFFF. The full variable domain, in which reference TRBV19 and TRBJ1-1 provide the parts outside the CDR3, is DGGITQSPKYLFRKEGQNVTLSCEQNLNHDAMYWYRQDPGQGLRLIYYSQIVNDFQKGDIAEGYSVSREKKESFPLTVTSAQKNPTAFYLCASIGDRGHFFFGQGTRLTVV.

The J gene is TRBJ2-7, the V gene TRBV7-8, with TRBD1 identical over 7 bases. CDR3 length: 15 residues. Trimming removed 5 bases from V and 0 bases from J; junction bases left unmatched: 7. Germline V gene sequence: CDR1 SGHVS, CDR2 FQNEAQ. The CDR3 DNA follows: TGTGCCAGCAGCCCCAACCGGGACAGCTCCTACGAGCAGTACTTC. Residues: CASSPNRDSSYEQYF.

V and J are TRBV6-6 and TRBJ2-3, with 7 bases identical to TRBD1. Germline V gene data show CDR1 as MNHNY and CDR2 as SVGAGI (reference sequence). The CDR3 has 14 residues. J was trimmed by 9 bases and V by 2 bases; bases with no gene match: 8. The CDR3 is CASSYPTGDRTQYF. CDR3 in DNA: TGTGCCAGCAGTTACCCCACAGGGGACAGAACGCAGTATTTT.

The CDR3 region has the DNA TGTGCCAGCAGCTCTAGGGACAGTAGGACTGAAGCTTTCTTT. Amino acid sequence: CASSSRDSRTEAFF. The rearrangement joins TRBV7-3 to TRBJ1-1; 7 bases align to TRBD1. The germline V gene has CDR1 SGHTA and CDR2 FQGTGA. The CDR3 contains 14 residues. J was trimmed by 5 bases and V by 4 bases; bases with no gene match: 7. The full variable domain, completed using reference TRBV7-3 and TRBJ1-1, is GAGVSQTPSNKVTEKGKYVELRCDPISGHTALYWYRQSLGQGPEFLIYFQGTGAADDSGLPNDRFFAVRPEGSVSTLKIQRTERGDSAVYLCASSSRDSRTEAFFGQGTRLTVV.

CDR3 nucleotide sequence: TGTGCCAGCAGTCCAAGGGGGACCGGGGAGCTGTTTTTT. It codes for CASSPRGTGELFF. The V gene is TRBV6-6, the J gene TRBJ2-2; possible D gene TRBD1, 6 bases. The CDR3 contains 13 residues. V lost 5 bases and J lost 5, with 9 bases in between. The germline CDR1 and CDR2 sequences are MNHNY and SVGAGI (reference sequence).